This T cell receptor (beta chain) was captured in a study of blood T cell repertoires in COVID-19. Study-wide background: The United States, Italy and Spain provided the acute and convalescent COVID-19 samples. T cells, B-cell-depleted T cells, or PBMCs supplied cDNA or gDNA.

Authors' processing steps: Amplification with reference gene primers provided the estimates of nucleated cell counts. Repertoires were generated with immunoSEQ multiplex PCR, while TCRdb's copy carries only in-frame clones and drops some. V and J calls and clone size are those listed in that table; D and trimming were worked out from the DNA. The sample has some 250,000 clones; around 85% are singletons. The sequenced material came from peripheral blood. The TCR was taken from a woman of 80 years or more with acute or convalescent COVID-19.

The CDR3 nucleotides are TGTGCCTGGAGTGTCCAGGGGTCTCACTATGGCTACACCTTC. It is translated as CAWSVQGSHYGYTF. The chain couples TRBV30 to TRBJ1-2, with a weak D call TRBD1 (6 bases). Per germline, CDR1 GTSNPN and CDR2 SVGIG (reference sequence). With 0 bases removed from V and 3 bases from J, the gap between germline ends came to 11 bases. CDR3 size: 14 residues.